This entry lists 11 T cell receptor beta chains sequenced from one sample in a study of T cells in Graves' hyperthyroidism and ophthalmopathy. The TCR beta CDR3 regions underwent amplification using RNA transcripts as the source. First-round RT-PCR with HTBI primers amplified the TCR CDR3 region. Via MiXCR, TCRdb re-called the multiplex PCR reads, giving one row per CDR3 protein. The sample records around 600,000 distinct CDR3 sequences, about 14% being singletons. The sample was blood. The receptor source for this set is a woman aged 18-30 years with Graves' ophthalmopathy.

CDR3 bases: TGTGCCAGTAGTATTTCCACACAGGGAGCCGGGGAGCTGTTTTTT. Its protein product is CASSISTQGAGELFF. The V gene is TRBV19, the J gene TRBJ2-2; possibly TRBD1 for D (6 bases). Trimming removed 3 bases at V and 6 bases at J, with 14 bases between. The V gene's germline CDR1 is LNHDA and CDR2 SQIVND (reference sequence). This CDR3 is 15 amino acids long.

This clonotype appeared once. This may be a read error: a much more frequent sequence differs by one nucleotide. CDR3 amino acids: CSARRWTGALKQGEQYF. DNA for the CDR3: TGCAGTGCTCGGAGGTGGACAGGGGCCCTAAAGCAAGGCGAGCAGTACTTC. The V call is TRBV20-1, the J call TRBJ2-7; TRBD1 aligns across 9 bases. The V and J ends lost 5 bases and 6 bases, in that order; junction bases with no gene match: 20. Germline loops: CDR1 DFQATT, CDR2 SNEGSKA (reference sequence). The CDR3 covers 17 residues.

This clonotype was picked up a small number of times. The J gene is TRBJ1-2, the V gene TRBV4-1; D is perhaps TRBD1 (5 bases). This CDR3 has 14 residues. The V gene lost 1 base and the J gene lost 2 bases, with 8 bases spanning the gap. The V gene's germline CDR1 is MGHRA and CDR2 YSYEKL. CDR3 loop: CASSQVQGNYGYTF. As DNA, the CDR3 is TGCGCCAGCAGCCAAGTTCAGGGAAACTATGGCTACACCTTC.

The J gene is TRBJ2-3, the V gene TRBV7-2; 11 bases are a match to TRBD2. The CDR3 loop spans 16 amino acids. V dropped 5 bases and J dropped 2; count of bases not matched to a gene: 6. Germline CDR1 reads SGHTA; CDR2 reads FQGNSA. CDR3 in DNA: TGTGCCAGCAGCGCCAGACTAGCGGGGCCCACAGATACGCAGTATTTT. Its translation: CASSARLAGPTDTQYF. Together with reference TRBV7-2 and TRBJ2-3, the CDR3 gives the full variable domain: GAGVSQSPSNKVTEKGKDVELRCDPISGHTALYWYRQSLGQGLEFLIYFQGNSAPDKSGLPSDRFSAERTGGSVSTLTIQRTQQEDSAVYLCASSARLAGPTDTQYFGPGTRLTVL.

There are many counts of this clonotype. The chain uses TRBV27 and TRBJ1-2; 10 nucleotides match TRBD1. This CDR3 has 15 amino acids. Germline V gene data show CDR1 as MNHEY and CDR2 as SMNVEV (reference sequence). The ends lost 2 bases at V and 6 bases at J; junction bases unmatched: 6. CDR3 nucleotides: TGTGCCAGCAGTTTAGCGACAGGGGGCCTGGATGGCTACACCTTC. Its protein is CASSLATGGLDGYTF.

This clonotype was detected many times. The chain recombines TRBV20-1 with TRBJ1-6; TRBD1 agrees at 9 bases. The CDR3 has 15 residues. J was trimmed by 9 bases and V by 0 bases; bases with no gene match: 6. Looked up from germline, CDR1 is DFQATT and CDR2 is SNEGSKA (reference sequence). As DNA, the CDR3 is TGCAGTGCTAGAGATGGGGTGACAGGGGGTTCACCCCTCCACTTT. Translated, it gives CSARDGVTGGSPLHF.

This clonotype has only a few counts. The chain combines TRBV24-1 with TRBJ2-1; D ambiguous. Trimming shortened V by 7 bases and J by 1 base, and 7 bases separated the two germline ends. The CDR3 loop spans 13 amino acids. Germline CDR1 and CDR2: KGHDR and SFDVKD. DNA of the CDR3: TGTGCCACCAGGGACCGATCCTACAATGAGCAGTTCTTC. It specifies CATRDRSYNEQFF.

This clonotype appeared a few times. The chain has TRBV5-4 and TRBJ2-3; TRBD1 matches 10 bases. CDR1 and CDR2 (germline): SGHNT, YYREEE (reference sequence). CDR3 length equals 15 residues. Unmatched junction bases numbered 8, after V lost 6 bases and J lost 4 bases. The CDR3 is CASTSPGQGPDTQYF. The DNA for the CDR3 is TGTGCCAGCACCTCTCCGGGACAGGGGCCAGATACGCAGTATTTT. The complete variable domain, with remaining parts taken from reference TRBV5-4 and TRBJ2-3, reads ETGVTQSPTHLIKTRGQQVTLRCSSQSGHNTVSWYQQALGQGPQFIFQYYREEENGRGNFPPRFSGLQFPNYSSELNVNALELDDSALYLCASTSPGQGPDTQYFGPGTRLTVL.

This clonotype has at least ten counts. The chain's CDR3 is CASSLASFEGTQYF. CDR3 in DNA: TGTGCCAGCAGCTTAGCTAGCTTCGAGGGGACCCAGTACTTC. This chain connects TRBV7-9 to TRBJ2-5; tentatively, D is TRBD2 (5 bases). Germline V lookup: CDR1 SEHNR, CDR2 FQNEAQ (reference sequence). V was trimmed by 0 bases and J by 7 bases, leaving 12 bases between them. This CDR3 spans 14 amino acids.

The CDR3 reads CASSVGDRNNEQFF. In DNA, the CDR3 is TGTGCCAGCAGCGTAGGGGATCGGAACAATGAGCAGTTCTTC. This chain joins TRBV9 and TRBJ2-1; D not certain. V was pared by 0 bases and J by 5 bases, with 9 bases between. CDR1 and CDR2 from the germline V gene are SGDLS and YYNGEE. The CDR3 runs 14 residues.

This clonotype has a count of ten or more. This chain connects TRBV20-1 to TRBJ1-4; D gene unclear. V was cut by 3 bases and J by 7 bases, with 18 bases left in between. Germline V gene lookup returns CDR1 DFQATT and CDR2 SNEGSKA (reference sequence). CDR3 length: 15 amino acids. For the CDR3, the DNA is TGCAGTGCTAGTGACCTTACAAAGGGTGGTGAAAAACTGTTTTTT. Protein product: CSASDLTKGGEKLFF.